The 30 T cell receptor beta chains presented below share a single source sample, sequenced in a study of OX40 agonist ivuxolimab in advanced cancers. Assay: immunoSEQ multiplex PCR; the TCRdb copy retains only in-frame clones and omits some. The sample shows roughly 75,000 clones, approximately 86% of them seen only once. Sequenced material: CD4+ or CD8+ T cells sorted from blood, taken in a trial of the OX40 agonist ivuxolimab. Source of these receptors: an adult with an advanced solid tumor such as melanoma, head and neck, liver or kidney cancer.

The CDR3 DNA follows: TGTGCCAGCAGCTTAGGGGGGATGAACACTGAAGCTTTCTTT. It yields the protein CASSLGGMNTEAFF. This chain joins TRBV7-2 and TRBJ1-1; weak D call: TRBD1 (5 bases). Germline values: CDR1 SGHTA, CDR2 FQGNSA. The V end was cut by 1 base, the J end by 0 bases, with 6 bases between. The CDR3 spans 14 residues. The complete variable domain, with remaining parts taken from reference TRBV7-2 and TRBJ1-1, reads GAGVSQSPSNKVTEKGKDVELRCDPISGHTALYWYRQSLGQGLEFLIYFQGNSAPDKSGLPSDRFSAERTGGSVSTLTIQRTQQEDSAVYLCASSLGGMNTEAFFGQGTRLTVV.

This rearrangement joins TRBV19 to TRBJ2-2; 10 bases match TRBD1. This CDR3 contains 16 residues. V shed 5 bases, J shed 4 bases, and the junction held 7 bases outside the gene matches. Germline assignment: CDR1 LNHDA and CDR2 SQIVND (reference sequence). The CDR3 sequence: CASSPIDRGLTGELFF. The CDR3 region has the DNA TGTGCCAGTAGTCCAATCGACAGGGGGCTCACCGGGGAGCTGTTTTTT.

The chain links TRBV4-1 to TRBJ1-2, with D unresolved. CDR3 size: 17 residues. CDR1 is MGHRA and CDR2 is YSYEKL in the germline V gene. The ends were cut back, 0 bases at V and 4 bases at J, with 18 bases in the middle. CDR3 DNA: TGCGCCAGCAGCCAAGACAGCCGGGCGGACCGAGCCTATGGCTACACCTTC. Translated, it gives CASSQDSRADRAYGYTF.

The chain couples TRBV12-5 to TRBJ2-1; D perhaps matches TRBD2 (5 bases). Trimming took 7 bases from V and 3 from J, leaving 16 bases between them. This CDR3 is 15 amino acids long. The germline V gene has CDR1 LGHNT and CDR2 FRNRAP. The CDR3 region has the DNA TGTGCTAGTGCCCTGACTACCCACCACTACAATGAGCAGTTCTTC. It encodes CASALTTHHYNEQFF.

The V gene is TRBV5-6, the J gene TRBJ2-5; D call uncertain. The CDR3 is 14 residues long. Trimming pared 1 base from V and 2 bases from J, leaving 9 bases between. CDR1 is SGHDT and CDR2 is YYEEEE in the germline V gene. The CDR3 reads CASSLKQFQETQYF. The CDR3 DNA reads TGTGCCAGCAGCTTGAAGCAGTTTCAAGAGACCCAGTACTTC. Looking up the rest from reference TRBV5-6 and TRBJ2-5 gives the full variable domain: DAGVTQSPTHLIKTRGQQVTLRCSPKSGHDTVSWYQQALGQGPQFIFQYYEEEERQRGNFPDRFSGHQFPNYSSELNVNALLLGDSALYLCASSLKQFQETQYFGPGTRLLVL.

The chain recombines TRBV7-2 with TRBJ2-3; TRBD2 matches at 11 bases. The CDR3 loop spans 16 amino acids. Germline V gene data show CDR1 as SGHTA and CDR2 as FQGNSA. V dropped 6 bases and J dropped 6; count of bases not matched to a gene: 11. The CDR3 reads CASSFSGRAGSDTQYF. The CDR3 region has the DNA TGTGCCAGCAGTTTTAGCGGGAGGGCCGGGAGCGATACGCAGTATTTT.

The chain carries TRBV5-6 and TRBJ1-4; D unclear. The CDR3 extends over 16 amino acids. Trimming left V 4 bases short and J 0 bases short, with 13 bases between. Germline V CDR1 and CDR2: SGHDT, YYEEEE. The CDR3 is CASSAGVGATNEKLFF. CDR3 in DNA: TGTGCCAGCAGCGCCGGAGTAGGTGCAACTAATGAAAAACTGTTTTTT.

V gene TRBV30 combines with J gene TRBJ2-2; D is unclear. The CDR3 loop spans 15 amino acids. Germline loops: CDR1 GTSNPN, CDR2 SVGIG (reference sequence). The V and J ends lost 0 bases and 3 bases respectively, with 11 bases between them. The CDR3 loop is CAWSVRLDHTGELFF. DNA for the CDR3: TGTGCCTGGAGTGTACGGCTAGATCACACCGGGGAGCTGTTTTTT.

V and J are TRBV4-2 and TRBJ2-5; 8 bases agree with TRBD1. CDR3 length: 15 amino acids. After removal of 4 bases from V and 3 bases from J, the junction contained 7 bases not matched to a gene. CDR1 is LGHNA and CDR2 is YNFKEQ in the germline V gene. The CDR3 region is CASSPSSDREETQYF. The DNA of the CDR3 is TGTGCCAGCAGCCCCTCGTCGGACAGGGAAGAGACCCAGTACTTC.

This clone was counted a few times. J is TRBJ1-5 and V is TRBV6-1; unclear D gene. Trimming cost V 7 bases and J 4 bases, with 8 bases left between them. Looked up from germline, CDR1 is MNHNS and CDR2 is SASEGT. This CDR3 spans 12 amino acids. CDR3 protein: CASKLGNQPQHF. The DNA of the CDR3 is TGTGCCAGCAAGCTTGGGAATCAGCCCCAGCATTTT.

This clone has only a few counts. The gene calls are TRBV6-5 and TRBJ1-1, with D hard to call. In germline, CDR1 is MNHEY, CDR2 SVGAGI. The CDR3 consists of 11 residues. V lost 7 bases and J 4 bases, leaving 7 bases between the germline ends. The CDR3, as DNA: TGTGCCAGCAACGGCCCCACTGAAGCTTTCTTT. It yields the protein CASNGPTEAFF.

In nucleotides, the CDR3 is TGTGCCAGCAGTTTTAGCGGGAGGGTGGAGGAGACCCAGTACTTC. Translated, it gives CASSFSGRVEETQYF. The chain couples TRBV28 to TRBJ2-5; 11 bases are a match to TRBD2. The CDR3 has 15 amino acids. Germline V gene lookup returns CDR1 MDHEN and CDR2 SYDVKM. V shed 3 bases and J 5 bases; nucleotides not matched to a gene: 5.

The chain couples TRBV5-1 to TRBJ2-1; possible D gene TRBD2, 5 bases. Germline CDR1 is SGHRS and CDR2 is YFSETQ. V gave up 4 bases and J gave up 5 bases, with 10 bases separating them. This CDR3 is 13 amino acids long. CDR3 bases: TGCGCCAGCAGCCCCCCCGGGAACAATGAGCAGTTCTTC. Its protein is CASSPPGNNEQFF.

The DNA for the CDR3 is TGTGCCTGGACCCGGATGAACAATGAGCAGTTCTTC. This encodes CAWTRMNNEQFF. The V gene is TRBV30, the J gene TRBJ2-1; D is unresolved. Trimming pared 4 bases from V and 5 bases from J, leaving 9 bases between. Germline CDR1 and CDR2: GTSNPN and SVGIG (reference sequence). This CDR3 contains 12 residues.

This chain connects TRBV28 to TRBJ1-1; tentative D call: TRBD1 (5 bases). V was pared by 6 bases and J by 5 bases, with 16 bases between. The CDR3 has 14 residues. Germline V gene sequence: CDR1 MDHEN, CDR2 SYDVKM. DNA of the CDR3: TGTGCCAGCAGGGCCCACGGGGGTGGTACTGAAGCTTTCTTT. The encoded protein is CASRAHGGGTEAFF.

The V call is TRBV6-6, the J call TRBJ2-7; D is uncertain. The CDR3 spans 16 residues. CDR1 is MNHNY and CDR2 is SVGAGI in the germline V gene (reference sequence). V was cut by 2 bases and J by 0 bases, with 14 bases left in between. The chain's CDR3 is CASSYGSLTNSYEQYF. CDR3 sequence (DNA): TGTGCCAGCAGTTACGGTTCACTCACGAACTCCTACGAGCAGTACTTC.

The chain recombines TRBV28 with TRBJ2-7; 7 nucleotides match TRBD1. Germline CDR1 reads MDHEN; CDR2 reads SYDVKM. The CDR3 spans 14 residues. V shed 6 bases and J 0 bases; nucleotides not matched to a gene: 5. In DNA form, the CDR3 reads TGTGCCAGCAGCCCGGGACAGAGCTCCTACGAGCAGTACTTC. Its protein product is CASSPGQSSYEQYF.

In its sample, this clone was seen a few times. This CDR3 reads CASSLSLALNIQYF. The CDR3 DNA is TGTGCCAGCAGCTTGTCACTAGCGTTAAACATTCAGTACTTC. The V and J genes are TRBV5-6 and TRBJ2-4, with 7 positions matching TRBD2. V dropped 1 base and J dropped 6; count of bases not matched to a gene: 4. From germline, CDR1 is SGHDT and CDR2 YYEEEE. The CDR3 consists of 14 residues.

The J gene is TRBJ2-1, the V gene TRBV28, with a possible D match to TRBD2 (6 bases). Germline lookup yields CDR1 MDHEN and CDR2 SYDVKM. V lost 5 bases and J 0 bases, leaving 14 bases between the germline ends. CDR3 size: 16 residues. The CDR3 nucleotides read TGTGCCAGCAGTCCGACGAAAGCGGGCTCCTACAATGAGCAGTTCTTC. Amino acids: CASSPTKAGSYNEQFF.

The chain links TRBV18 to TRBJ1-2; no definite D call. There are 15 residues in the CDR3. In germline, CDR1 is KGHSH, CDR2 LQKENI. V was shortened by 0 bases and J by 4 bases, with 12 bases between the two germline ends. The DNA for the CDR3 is TGTGCCAGCTCACCACCAAGGGAAGGTATCTATGGCTACACCTTC. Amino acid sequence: CASSPPREGIYGYTF.

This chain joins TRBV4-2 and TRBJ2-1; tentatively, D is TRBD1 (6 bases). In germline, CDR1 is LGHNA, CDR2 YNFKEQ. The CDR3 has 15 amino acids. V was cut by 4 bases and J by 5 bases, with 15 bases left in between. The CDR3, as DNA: TGTGCCAGCAGCCTACTAGGGGGAGCTGACAATGAGCAGTTCTTC. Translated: CASSLLGGADNEQFF.

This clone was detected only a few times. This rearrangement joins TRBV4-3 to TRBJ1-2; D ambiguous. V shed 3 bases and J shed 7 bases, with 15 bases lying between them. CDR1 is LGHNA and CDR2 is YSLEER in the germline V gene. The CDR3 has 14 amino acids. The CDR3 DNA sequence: TGCGCCAGCAGCCAGAGGGTACAGTCTGGTGGCTACACCTTC. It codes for CASSQRVQSGGYTF.

The CDR3 sequence is CASNNRGGVYEQYF. The CDR3 nucleotides are TGTGCCAGCAACAACAGGGGAGGGGTCTACGAGCAGTACTTC. This rearrangement joins TRBV6-1 to TRBJ2-7; D may correspond to TRBD1 or TRBD2 (7 bases each). Between the trimmed V and J ends, which lost 7 bases and 3 bases, there was a span of 16 bases. CDR1 is MNHNS and CDR2 is SASEGT in the germline V gene. The CDR3 spans 14 residues.

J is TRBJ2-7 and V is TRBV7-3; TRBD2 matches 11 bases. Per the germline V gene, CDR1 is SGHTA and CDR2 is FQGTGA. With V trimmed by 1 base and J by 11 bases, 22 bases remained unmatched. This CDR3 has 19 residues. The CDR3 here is CASSLRDRTGMKLAGVEYF. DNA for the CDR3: TGTGCCAGCAGCTTAAGGGATAGGACAGGGATGAAACTAGCGGGAGTCGAGTACTTC.

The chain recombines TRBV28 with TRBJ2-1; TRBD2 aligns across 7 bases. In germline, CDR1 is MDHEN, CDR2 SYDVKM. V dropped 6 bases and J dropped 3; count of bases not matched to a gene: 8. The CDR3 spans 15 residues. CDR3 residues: CASRRGTTFYNEQFF. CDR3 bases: TGTGCCAGCAGACGTGGGACTACCTTCTACAATGAGCAGTTCTTC.

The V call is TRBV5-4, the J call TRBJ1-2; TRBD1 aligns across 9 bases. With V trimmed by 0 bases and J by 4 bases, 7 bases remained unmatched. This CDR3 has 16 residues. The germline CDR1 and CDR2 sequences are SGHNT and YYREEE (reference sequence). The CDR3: CASSLGTGALGYGYTF. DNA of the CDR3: TGTGCCAGCAGCTTGGGGACAGGGGCACTAGGCTATGGCTACACCTTC. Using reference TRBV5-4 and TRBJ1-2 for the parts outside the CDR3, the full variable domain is ETGVTQSPTHLIKTRGQQVTLRCSSQSGHNTVSWYQQALGQGPQFIFQYYREEENGRGNFPPRFSGLQFPNYSSELNVNALELDDSALYLCASSLGTGALGYGYTFGSGTRLTVV.

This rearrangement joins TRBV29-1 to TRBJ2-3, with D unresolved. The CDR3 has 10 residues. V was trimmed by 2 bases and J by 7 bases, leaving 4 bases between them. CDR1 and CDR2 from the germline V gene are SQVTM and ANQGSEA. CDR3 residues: CSVEIHTQYF. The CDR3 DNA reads TGCAGCGTTGAAATCCATACGCAGTATTTT.

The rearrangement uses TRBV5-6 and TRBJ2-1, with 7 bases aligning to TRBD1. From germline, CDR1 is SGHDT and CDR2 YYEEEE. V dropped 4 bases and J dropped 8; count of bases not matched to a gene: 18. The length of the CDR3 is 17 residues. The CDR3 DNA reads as TGTGCCAGCAGCCCCAGACCCGGGACAGCCCTGATGGATGAGCAGTTCTTC. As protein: CASSPRPGTALMDEQFF. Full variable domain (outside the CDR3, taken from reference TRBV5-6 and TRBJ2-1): DAGVTQSPTHLIKTRGQQVTLRCSPKSGHDTVSWYQQALGQGPQFIFQYYEEEERQRGNFPDRFSGHQFPNYSSELNVNALLLGDSALYLCASSPRPGTALMDEQFFGPGTRLTVL.

The chain's CDR3 is CASSRAENTEAFF. The CDR3 DNA is TGTGCCAGCAGCCGCGCGGAGAACACTGAAGCTTTCTTT. The chain joins TRBV7-6 to TRBJ1-1, with no clear D. The CDR3 runs 13 residues. Germline loops: CDR1 SGHVS, CDR2 FNYEAQ. Trimming cost V 5 bases and J 1 base, with 8 bases left between them.

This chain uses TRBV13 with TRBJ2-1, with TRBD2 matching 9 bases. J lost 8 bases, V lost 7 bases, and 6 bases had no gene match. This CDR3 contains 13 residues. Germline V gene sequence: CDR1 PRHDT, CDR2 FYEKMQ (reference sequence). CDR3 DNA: TGTGCCAGCACGAGCGGGAGGCTAGATGAGCAGTTCTTC. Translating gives CASTSGRLDEQFF.